Presented here are 32 T cell receptor beta chains from one specimen sequenced in a study of shared clonotypes between healthy human individuals. Profiled with immunoSEQ multiplex PCR; TCRdb holds only in-frame clones, not every one. Here the sample spans 2 million to 2.5 million clones, 80% to 95% being singletons. The sample comprised naive CD4+ T cells from PBMCs. Subset reported: CD45RA+ positively selected. The receptors originated from a man between 18 and 29 years old in good health. Some clones in this sample may be carry-over from other donors' samples.

The V call is TRBV14, the J call TRBJ2-2; D not certain. Trimming cost V 3 bases and J 0 bases, with 8 bases left between them. In germline, CDR1 is SGHDN, CDR2 FVKESK. This CDR3 contains 15 residues. CDR3 coding DNA: TGTGCCAGCAGCCATAGGCTTTCGAACACCGGGGAGCTGTTTTTT. As protein: CASSHRLSNTGELFF.

The J gene is TRBJ1-3, the V gene TRBV2; 9 bases map to TRBD1. The V and J ends lost 6 bases and 3 bases, in that order; junction bases with no gene match: 9. Germline values: CDR1 SNHLY, CDR2 FYNNEI. The CDR3 loop spans 16 amino acids. Here the CDR3 DNA reads TGTGCCAGCAGCGGGGGGGACAGGGCGGGTGGAAACACCATATATTTT. Translating gives CASSGGDRAGGNTIYF.

This chain connects TRBV5-1 to TRBJ2-3, with no clear D. Trimming took off 0 bases at V and 2 bases at J, with 7 bases between the two ends. The CDR3 is 14 residues long. Germline lookup yields CDR1 SGHRS and CDR2 YFSETQ. CDR3 protein: CASSLADHTDTQYF. The CDR3 region has the DNA TGCGCCAGCAGCTTGGCAGACCACACAGATACGCAGTATTTT.

The V and J genes are TRBV10-3 and TRBJ2-5; D gene ambiguous. The CDR3 runs to 16 residues. Germline V lookup: CDR1 ENHRY, CDR2 SYGVKD. V lost 5 bases and J 5 bases, leaving 21 bases between the germline ends. CDR3 sequence: CAISLHGSTHVETQYF. The CDR3 DNA reads as TGTGCCATCAGTTTGCACGGGTCCACACACGTCGAGACCCAGTACTTC.

This chain joins TRBV4-2 and TRBJ2-7, with TRBD1 as a possible D gene (8 bases). The germline V gene has CDR1 LGHNA and CDR2 YNFKEQ. The CDR3 is 15 residues long. V was cut by 5 bases and J by 4 bases, with 18 bases left in between. CDR3 sequence: CASSYNRGGNYEQYF. CDR3 nucleotide sequence: TGTGCCAGCAGCTACAACAGGGGGGGGAATTACGAGCAGTACTTC.

This clone was seen only once. The chain employs TRBV5-1 and TRBJ2-3, with D unclear. Germline V CDR1 and CDR2: SGHRS, YFSETQ. This CDR3 has 14 residues. Deletions cut 2 bases from V and 3 bases from J, with 10 bases between. The CDR3 sequence: CASSLRTETDTQYF. The CDR3 region has the DNA TGCGCCAGCAGCTTACGGACGGAGACAGATACGCAGTATTTT.

The chain combines TRBV5-4 with TRBJ2-7; D unresolved. CDR3 length equals 15 residues. V shed 0 bases and J shed 2 bases, with 12 bases lying between them. The germline V gene encodes CDR1 SGHNT and CDR2 YYREEE (reference sequence). The CDR3 sequence is CASSLGWASTYEQYF. The CDR3 bases are TGTGCCAGCAGCTTGGGGTGGGCCTCCACCTACGAGCAGTACTTC.

This sequence joins TRBV29-1 and TRBJ1-3; 7 nucleotides match TRBD1. CDR3 length: 13 amino acids. In germline, CDR1 is SQVTM, CDR2 ANQGSEA. The V and J ends lost 4 bases and 4 bases, in that order; junction bases with no gene match: 4. The DNA for the CDR3 is TGCAGCGTTGCACAGGGGCGGGGAAACACCATATATTTT. Residues: CSVAQGRGNTIYF.

CDR3 residues: CASSSDRRNTEAFF. The CDR3 region has the DNA TGTGCCAGCAGCTCGGACAGGCGGAACACTGAAGCTTTCTTT. The rearrangement joins TRBV5-4 to TRBJ1-1; 7 nucleotides line up with TRBD1. Germline CDR1 is SGHNT and CDR2 is YYREEE (reference sequence). V dropped 3 bases and J dropped 1; count of bases not matched to a gene: 3. This CDR3 region has 14 residues.

This rearrangement joins TRBV4-2 to TRBJ2-1, with a weak D call TRBD2 (6 bases). Germline values: CDR1 LGHNA, CDR2 YNFKEQ. This CDR3 spans 15 amino acids. Trimming removed 5 bases at V and 5 bases at J, with 16 bases between. The CDR3 loop is CASSFQRGGHNEQFF. CDR3 nucleotides: TGTGCCAGCAGCTTTCAAAGGGGAGGCCACAATGAGCAGTTCTTC.

Notes on this clone: The sample holds other DNA sequences that translate to the same CDR3. The J gene is TRBJ1-2, the V gene TRBV28, with D unresolved. CDR1 and CDR2 (germline): MDHEN, SYDVKM. The CDR3 runs to 11 residues. Trimming took off 3 bases at V and 5 bases at J, with 4 bases between the two ends. Written as DNA, the CDR3 is TGTGCCAGCAGTTTGTCTTATGGCTACACCTTC. It specifies CASSLSYGYTF.

The chain links TRBV15 to TRBJ2-1; D is unresolved. V shed 2 bases and J shed 0 bases, with 11 bases lying between them. The CDR3 is 16 amino acids. Looked up from germline, CDR1 is LNHNV and CDR2 is YYDKDF (reference sequence). CDR3 DNA: TGTGCCACCAGCAGATACGGCCCGAGCTCCTACAATGAGCAGTTCTTC. Protein sequence: CATSRYGPSSYNEQFF.

V usage is TRBV5-8 and J usage is TRBJ2-5; D is perhaps TRBD1 (6 bases). Germline V gene sequence: CDR1 SGHTS, CDR2 YDEGEE. V lost 6 bases, J lost 4 bases, and 16 bases lay in between. This CDR3 is built from 14 residues. The CDR3 nucleotides are TGTGCCAGCAACCCCAGGGGATTGGGAGAGACCCAGTACTTC. Its protein is CASNPRGLGETQYF.

This rearrangement joins TRBV11-2 to TRBJ2-7, with D unresolved. The CDR3 sequence is 14 residues long. The germline V gene has CDR1 SGHAT and CDR2 FQNNGV. V lost 5 bases and J lost 5, with 16 bases in between. The CDR3 DNA reads TGTGCCAGCAGCCCTTTCCCGGCGTTCGACGAGCAGTACTTC. Translated, it gives CASSPFPAFDEQYF.

V gene TRBV29-1 combines with J gene TRBJ1-1; D is undetermined. V was cut by 3 bases and J by 0 bases, with 8 bases left in between. Germline CDR1 and CDR2: SQVTM and ANQGSEA. CDR3 length: 13 residues. The CDR3 DNA is TGCAGCGTTGATACGAATTTGAACACTGAAGCTTTCTTT. It yields the protein CSVDTNLNTEAFF.

This chain joins TRBV5-8 and TRBJ2-5; TRBD1 matches at 7 bases. The germline CDR1 and CDR2 sequences are SGHTS and YDEGEE. The CDR3 is 16 residues long. The ends lost 4 bases at V and 5 bases at J; junction bases unmatched: 14. The CDR3 DNA reads as TGTGCCAGCAGCAAGGGACAGCTTTCTCTCTTGGAGACCCAGTACTTC. It codes for CASSKGQLSLLETQYF.

This clone appeared once. This sequence joins TRBV5-1 and TRBJ1-2; tentatively, D is TRBD1 (5 bases). Germline V gene data show CDR1 as SGHRS and CDR2 as YFSETQ. The CDR3 sequence is 15 residues long. Trimming took 2 bases from V and 8 from J, leaving 19 bases between them. The CDR3 reads CASSFPTGGLDGYTF. CDR3 coding DNA: TGCGCCAGCAGCTTCCCAACCGGGGGTTTGGACGGCTACACCTTC.

This clone was counted a single time. V gene TRBV7-6 combines with J gene TRBJ2-7, with D possibly TRBD2 on 7 matching bases. V was shortened by 5 bases and J by 7 bases, with 21 bases between the two germline ends. This CDR3 is 15 amino acids long. Germline CDR1 reads SGHVS; CDR2 reads FNYEAQ. CDR3: CASSPPLGGRGEQYF. Written as DNA, the CDR3 is TGTGCCAGCAGCCCCCCACTAGGGGGGAGGGGGGAGCAGTACTTC.

Of note for this clone: This sample includes further DNA sequences coding for the same CDR3. CDR3 in DNA: TGTGCCAGCTCACTTGGACAGAGCACAGATACGCAGTATTTT. It specifies CASSLGQSTDTQYF. This chain uses TRBV18 with TRBJ2-3, with D possibly TRBD1 on 6 matching bases. CDR3 length: 14 residues. Deletions cut 4 bases from V and 0 bases from J, with 8 bases between. CDR1 and CDR2 from the germline V gene are KGHSH and LQKENI.

The CDR3 sequence: CASSATYPAAKNIQYF. CDR3 nucleotide sequence: TGTGCCAGCTCCGCGACCTACCCGGCGGCCAAAAACATTCAGTACTTC. The rearrangement joins TRBV28 to TRBJ2-4, with unresolved D. The CDR3 runs to 16 residues. Germline CDR1 reads MDHEN; CDR2 reads SYDVKM. V shed 8 bases and J shed 1 base, with 18 bases lying between them.

The chain joins TRBV9 to TRBJ2-5; D is uncertain. There are 14 residues in the CDR3. Germline V gives CDR1 SGDLS, CDR2 YYNGEE. The V and J ends lost 1 base and 5 bases respectively, with 12 bases between them. The CDR3 DNA is TGTGCCAGCAGCGTACGCCCCAACGAGGAGACCCAGTACTTC. This codes for CASSVRPNEETQYF.

The chain uses TRBV27 and TRBJ2-1, with a possible D match to TRBD1 (5 bases). Deletions cut 1 base from V and 5 bases from J, with 24 bases between. The CDR3 has 19 residues. CDR1 MNHEY and CDR2 SMNVEV come from the germline V gene (reference sequence). For the CDR3, the DNA is TGTGCCAGCAGTTTATTGGGGCAGGGATTTTTTTCCTTGGACAATGAGCAGTTCTTC. Translation gives CASSLLGQGFFSLDNEQFF.

Regarding this clone: Other DNA sequences of this sample code for an identical CDR3. The chain is built from TRBV5-4 and TRBJ2-1; D is unresolved. The CDR3 spans 11 residues. Trimming shortened V by 1 base and J by 9 bases, and 5 bases separated the two germline ends. Germline V gives CDR1 SGHNT, CDR2 YYREEE (reference sequence). The CDR3 coding sequence is TGTGCCAGCAGCTTGTTCGGTGAGCAGTTCTTC. Protein: CASSLFGEQFF.

This rearrangement joins TRBV30 to TRBJ1-1, with a weak D call TRBD1 (6 bases). The V gene lost 7 bases and the J gene lost 4 bases, with 16 bases spanning the gap. The CDR3 is made up of 13 amino acids. Germline lookup yields CDR1 GTSNPN and CDR2 SVGIG (reference sequence). The CDR3: CAYRQDGGTEAFF. CDR3 in DNA: TGTGCCTACCGACAGGACGGGGGCACTGAAGCTTTCTTT.

The CDR3 nucleotides are TGTGCCAGCAGCCCAGGATTATATGGCTACACCTTC. This gives the protein CASSPGLYGYTF. J is TRBJ1-2 and V is TRBV6-1; the D is unclear. Trimming removed 6 bases from V and 5 bases from J, with 10 bases in between. This CDR3 spans 12 amino acids. Per germline, CDR1 MNHNS and CDR2 SASEGT.

This clone was counted between two and nine times. The chain couples TRBV4-1 to TRBJ1-1; D ambiguous. Trimming stripped 1 base from V and 2 bases from J, with 11 bases between. The germline V gene has CDR1 MGHRA and CDR2 YSYEKL. The CDR3 has 15 amino acids. CDR3 region: CASSQVKSENTEAFF. The CDR3 bases are TGCGCCAGCAGCCAAGTGAAGTCAGAAAACACTGAAGCTTTCTTT.

The chain carries TRBV2 and TRBJ2-5, with 8 bases that match TRBD2. This CDR3 has 16 amino acids. Germline V gene sequence: CDR1 SNHLY, CDR2 FYNNEI. V was clipped by 8 bases and J by 1 base; unmatched bases: 12. This chain's CDR3 is CASVGGGRYRQETQYF. CDR3 bases: TGTGCCAGCGTGGGGGGCGGGAGGTATCGCCAAGAGACCCAGTACTTC.

The rearrangement joins TRBV7-8 to TRBJ1-1; D is undetermined. This CDR3 is 15 amino acids long. Trimming cost V 0 bases and J 0 bases, with 8 bases left between them. In germline, CDR1 is SGHVS, CDR2 FQNEAQ. The CDR3 coding sequence is TGTGCCAGCAGCTTAGCTGGGGTTATGAACACTGAAGCTTTCTTT. Amino acids: CASSLAGVMNTEAFF.

The chain employs TRBV6-6 and TRBJ1-1; weak D call: TRBD1 (6 bases). Germline CDR1 is MNHNY and CDR2 is SVGAGI (reference sequence). V was cut by 7 bases and J by 8 bases, with 11 bases left in between. This CDR3 has 11 amino acids. CDR3 sequence (DNA): TGTGCCAGCAAGGGGCAGGGGGAAGCTTTCTTT. This codes for CASKGQGEAFF.

The V and J genes are TRBV21-1 and TRBJ2-2. TRBV21-1 is a known pseudogene. This CDR3 spans 15 amino acids. CDR3 amino acids: CASSKEGSNTGELFF. In DNA, the CDR3 is TGTGCCAGCAGCAAAGAGGGTTCGAACACCGGGGAGCTGTTTTTT.

This chain joins TRBV5-1 and TRBJ2-5; 8 nucleotides match TRBD1. This CDR3 region has 15 residues. Germline V gene data show CDR1 as SGHRS and CDR2 as YFSETQ. V lost 3 bases, J lost 7 bases, and 11 bases stayed unmatched. The CDR3 is CASSWTGQAAGTQYF. As DNA, the CDR3 is TGCGCCAGCAGCTGGACGGGACAGGCCGCGGGGACCCAGTACTTC.

The V and J genes are TRBV25-1 and TRBJ1-1; D possibly corresponds to TRBD1 (5 bases). Trimming stripped 6 bases from V and 5 bases from J, with 22 bases between. CDR1 is MGHDK and CDR2 is SYGVNS in the germline V gene. The CDR3 totals 16 residues. The CDR3 sequence is CASRVIRGSEGTEAFF. The DNA of the CDR3 is TGTGCCAGCAGAGTCATTAGAGGCTCGGAGGGGACTGAAGCTTTCTTT.